The clone carrying this TCR beta chain was counted a few times. TCRdb re-called the RT-PCR reads through MiXCR, storing one row per CDR3 protein. This sample yields some 150,000 distinct CDR3 sequences, of which about 12% are seen a single time; around 32% belongs to the top ten. This record belongs to a study of response to subunit inactivated influenza vaccine. The CDR3 runs to 14 residues. Trimming took 5 bases from V and 7 from J, leaving 17 bases between them. This same sample was also taken into another study, of T cells expressing NK-cell markers. That report adds: Researchers built TCR beta cDNA using 5'RACE template switching with UMIs. Sorted CD3+CD56+NKG2C+, CD3+CD56+NKG2C- and CD3+CD56-NKG2C+ T-cell subsets were beta-chain profiled. Eight donors were sequenced, of whom seven were HCMV-seropositive, while the remaining one was HCMV-seronegative. No clear determination of HCMV specificity was made for expanded NKG2C+ T cell clones.

The receptor was derived from a man aged 50 to 60 who received an inactivated influenza vaccine. The V call is TRBV12-3 or TRBV12-4, the J call TRBJ1-1; maybe TRBD1 (5 bases). This specimen was CD8+ T cells sorted from PBMCs, taken roughly 12 days after vaccination. CDR3 DNA sequence: TGTGCCAGCAGTCCACTCCTGGGACGGAGTGAAGCTTTCTTT. Translated, it gives CASSPLLGRSEAFF.